This T cell receptor (beta chain) was sequenced during a study of control samples from healthy donors and cancer patients. V was shortened by 4 bases and J by 6 bases, with 8 bases between the two germline ends. The CDR3 has 12 amino acids. CDR1 and CDR2 (germline): SGHKS, YYEKEE (reference sequence). This clone occurred once. Profiling relied on immunoSEQ multiplex PCR, and the TCRdb table lists in-frame clones only, not all of them. Counted here are under 150,000 clones, around nine tenths occurring once; the ten biggest clones make up 6.5% to 9.5%. This clonotype was obtained from a man in his forties or fifties with head and neck cancer. The sample consisted of PBMCs. V and J are TRBV5-5 and TRBJ2-1; TRBD2 is a possible D gene (5 bases). CDR3 sequence reads: CASSEGFNEQFF. The CDR3 coding sequence is TGTGCCAGCAGCGAGGGCTTCAATGAGCAGTTCTTC.